This T cell receptor beta chain is from a study of radiation and T cells in renal cell carcinoma. Study at large: Nephrectomy followed 15 Gy stereotactic body radiation by 4 weeks. Whole-study findings and limits: Baseline intratumoral clonotype presence is unknown without pretreatment biopsies.

Time point here: baseline pretreatment blood. Treatment defined: 15 Gy SBRT to primary tumor, nephrectomy 4 weeks later. After SBRT, blood was collected at 2 and 4 weeks, plus baseline. The V end was cut by 2 bases, the J end by 0 bases, with 5 bases between. The CDR3 spans 14 residues. Germline CDR1 and CDR2: KGHSH and LQKENI. The data were produced by immunoSEQ multiplex PCR, yet TCRdb's version contains in-frame clones alone and is incomplete. The data contain 94,000 or so clones, 70% to 85% of them singletons. In the case of this clone: The antigen remains undetermined.

Here the sequenced sample was blood, taken from a patient whose treatment included radiotherapy and nephrectomy. This rearrangement joins TRBV18 to TRBJ1-5; D is unclear. This TCR was recovered from a man aged 55 to 70 with renal cell carcinoma. The CDR3 nucleotides read TGTGCCAGCTCACCAACGGATAGCAATCAGCCCCAGCATTTT. It encodes CASSPTDSNQPQHF.